This T cell receptor beta chain was recovered during a study of shared clonotypes between healthy human individuals. Libraries were prepared by immunoSEQ multiplex PCR; TCRdb keeps only in-frame clonotypes and omits some of them. The sample contains approximately 320,000 clones, around 90% of which appear only once. General study findings and limits: Relative to memory subsets, naive subsets generally showed larger estimated richness. With several donors compared, about 5% of naive CD4 clonotypes were shared.

This clone was detected once. Its antigen is unidentified. Germline V gene lookup returns CDR1 SGHKS and CDR2 YYEKEE (reference sequence). This CDR3 has 12 residues. V lost 3 bases to trimming and J lost 2 bases, with 6 bases between them. Material for sequencing was memory CD8+ T cells sorted from blood. The subset: CD45RO+ cells pooled with CCR7-negative TemRA cells. The chain links TRBV5-5 to TRBJ2-7; no firm D call. The clonotype originates from a man in his late teens or twenties in good health. The CDR3 bases are TGTGCCAGCAGCTGGGATACCTACGAGCAGTACTTC. Protein: CASSWDTYEQYF.